This T cell receptor (beta chain) was profiled in a study of T cell responses to AZD1222 COVID-19 vaccine. Study at large: Pooled samples include second doses given at about 4 or 12 weeks. Study results and caveats: Researchers took repertoire samples only after the peak T cell response had come. At 160-218 and 743-854, vaccine-associated CD4 TCRs were dominant, and they spanned spike. Clonal diversity may have been underestimated, and the donors were mostly white British, with more females than males.

Note on this clone: The antigen is unknown.

Here immunoSEQ multiplex PCR was the method, and the copy in TCRdb shows in-frame clones only, minus some. Of about 140,000 clones listed, 80% to 95% were seen once; the top ten hold around 2.5%. Per the germline V gene, CDR1 is SNHLY and CDR2 is FYNNEI. This CDR3 comprises 13 residues. Losses at the gene ends were 5 bases for V and 5 bases for J; bases not matched to a gene: 5. This clonotype was obtained from an adult in good health. J is TRBJ1-1 and V is TRBV2; 7 positions agree with TRBD1. The source was peripheral blood, collected on day 0 of AZD1222 vaccination. CDR3 DNA: TGTGCCAGCAGTACAGGGGTAGGGACTGAAGCTTTCTTT. It specifies CASSTGVGTEAFF.